The 19 T cell receptor beta chains below come from one sample, sequenced in a study of blood T cell repertoires in COVID-19. Using immunoSEQ multiplex PCR, the repertoire was profiled, and TCRdb retains in-frame clones only, with some absent. Of approximately 120,000 clones listed, about 85% were seen once; the top ten hold about 12%. Sequencing was carried out using peripheral blood. These receptors all stem from a man aged 55 to 69 with acute or convalescent COVID-19.

The chain carries TRBV29-1 and TRBJ2-2, with TRBD2 as a possible D gene (5 bases). This CDR3 region has 14 residues. The germline CDR1 and CDR2 sequences are SQVTM and ANQGSEA. V gave up 4 bases and J gave up 5 bases, with 14 bases separating them. This chain's CDR3 is CSVGSGIETGELFF. In DNA form, the CDR3 reads TGCAGCGTTGGGTCCGGGATTGAGACCGGGGAGCTGTTTTTT.

The V and J genes are TRBV5-1 and TRBJ1-5; D is unclear. The CDR3 covers 15 residues. Germline CDR1 SGHRS, CDR2 YFSETQ. V dropped 0 bases and J dropped 1 base, with 8 bases sitting between them. The CDR3 sequence: CASSLGPVSNQPQHF. The CDR3 bases are TGCGCCAGCAGCTTGGGCCCAGTGAGCAATCAGCCCCAGCATTTT.

The rearrangement uses TRBV7-3 and TRBJ1-1, with no clear D. There are 14 residues in the CDR3. V lost 0 bases, J lost 6 bases, and 11 bases lay in between. From germline, CDR1 is SGHTA and CDR2 FQGTGA. The CDR3 DNA reads as TGTGCCAGCAGCTTAACGCCCAACCCAGCTGAAGCTTTCTTT. This gives the protein CASSLTPNPAEAFF.

J is TRBJ2-7 and V is TRBV9; 10 bases are shared with TRBD2. The CDR3 spans 15 residues. Germline values: CDR1 SGDLS, CDR2 YYNGEE. Trimming cost V 2 bases and J 5 bases; bases outside gene matches: 7. The CDR3 DNA reads TGTGCCAGCAGCGTGCTAGCGGGAGTTAGCCACGAGCAGTACTTC. It translates to CASSVLAGVSHEQYF.

This rearrangement joins TRBV5-1 to TRBJ1-1; D gene uncertain. The ends were cut back, 3 bases at V and 4 bases at J, with 16 bases in the middle. This CDR3 has 15 amino acids. Germline values: CDR1 SGHRS, CDR2 YFSETQ. The CDR3 loop is CASSWVLAGSTEAFF. CDR3 nucleotide sequence: TGCGCCAGCAGCTGGGTGTTAGCCGGCAGCACTGAAGCTTTCTTT. Supplemented by reference TRBV5-1 and TRBJ1-1, the full variable domain reads KAGVTQTPRYLIKTRGQQVTLSCSPISGHRSVSWYQQTPGQGLQFLFEYFSETQRNKGNFPGRFSGRQFSNSRSEMNVSTLELGDSALYLCASSWVLAGSTEAFFGQGTRLTVV.

V gene TRBV9 combines with J gene TRBJ2-1, with 11 bases aligning to TRBD2. Trimming cost V 4 bases and J 5 bases; bases outside gene matches: 8. This CDR3 contains 16 residues. The germline CDR1 and CDR2 sequences are SGDLS and YYNGEE. The chain's CDR3 is CASSPGTSGPDNEQFF. For the CDR3, the DNA is TGTGCCAGCAGCCCGGGGACTAGCGGCCCTGACAATGAGCAGTTCTTC.

This clone was seen once. The chain recombines TRBV27 with TRBJ2-2; D might be TRBD2 (5 bases). This CDR3 is 13 amino acids long. CDR1 and CDR2 (germline): MNHEY, SMNVEV (reference sequence). V shed 6 bases and J shed 4 bases, with 9 bases lying between them. CDR3 loop: CASRGVGTGELFF. CDR3 DNA sequence: TGTGCCAGCAGGGGAGTAGGCACCGGGGAGCTGTTTTTT.

Concerning this clone itself: The sample holds other DNA sequences that translate to the same CDR3. The V gene is TRBV9, the J gene TRBJ2-2; 7 bases map to TRBD1. Germline CDR1 is SGDLS and CDR2 is YYNGEE. CDR3 length: 15 residues. Trimming removed 2 bases from V and 4 bases from J; junction bases left unmatched: 5. CDR3 sequence reads: CASSVETGATGELFF. As DNA, the CDR3 is TGTGCCAGCAGCGTGGAAACAGGGGCCACCGGGGAGCTGTTTTTT.

The rearrangement joins TRBV6-2 or TRBV6-3 to TRBJ2-5, with 12 bases aligning to TRBD2. Trimming removed 6 bases from V and 5 bases from J; junction bases left unmatched: 7. The CDR3 has 15 amino acids. Germline assignment: CDR1 MNHEY and CDR2 SVGEGT. The CDR3: CASSRSSGRGETQYF. CDR3 nucleotides: TGTGCCAGCAGCCGATCTAGCGGGAGGGGGGAGACCCAGTACTTC.

The chain is built from TRBV5-1 and TRBJ1-2; 9 bases match TRBD1. Trimming at V came to 0 bases and at J to 4 bases, leaving 10 bases not matched to a gene. This CDR3 contains 17 residues. CDR1 is SGHRS and CDR2 is YFSETQ in the germline V gene. The CDR3: CASSLAPEQGAVYGYTF. CDR3 DNA: TGCGCCAGCAGCTTGGCCCCGGAACAGGGGGCTGTCTATGGCTACACCTTC.

This chain joins TRBV7-3 and TRBJ2-2; TRBD1 is a possible D gene (6 bases). V lost 0 bases and J lost 8, with 13 bases in between. This CDR3 region has 15 residues. Germline loops: CDR1 SGHTA, CDR2 FQGTGA. The chain's CDR3 is CASSLTPGAEGELFF. The CDR3 nucleotides are TGTGCCAGCAGCTTAACTCCAGGGGCCGAGGGGGAGCTGTTTTTT. Complete variable domain (other parts from reference TRBV7-3 and TRBJ2-2): GAGVSQTPSNKVTEKGKYVELRCDPISGHTALYWYRQSLGQGPEFLIYFQGTGAADDSGLPNDRFFAVRPEGSVSTLKIQRTERGDSAVYLCASSLTPGAEGELFFGEGSRLTVL.

The chain joins TRBV18 to TRBJ2-3, with D possibly TRBD2 on 5 matching bases. Germline-derived CDR1 and CDR2 are KGHSH and LQKENI. The CDR3 totals 15 residues. V was clipped by 3 bases and J by 2 bases, with 12 bases between them. CDR3 protein: CASSPLAAITDTQYF. CDR3 nucleotide sequence: TGTGCCAGCTCACCCCTAGCAGCCATCACAGATACGCAGTATTTT.

CDR3: CATSDPRTGQYNEQFF. The DNA of the CDR3 is TGTGCCACCAGTGATCCGCGGACAGGACAATACAATGAGCAGTTCTTC. V and J are TRBV24-1 and TRBJ2-1; 7 nucleotides align to TRBD1. This CDR3 spans 16 amino acids. Germline-derived CDR1 and CDR2 are KGHDR and SFDVKD. The ends lost 3 bases at V and 4 bases at J; junction bases unmatched: 8.

This rearrangement joins TRBV7-2 to TRBJ2-7; 10 bases line up with TRBD2. V shed 0 bases and J 8 bases; nucleotides not matched to a gene: 25. This CDR3 is built from 21 residues. In germline, CDR1 is SGHTA, CDR2 FQGNSA. Here the CDR3 DNA reads TGTGCCAGCAGCTTAGCTCGAGGGCTAGCGGGAGCATCCTACAGAAGGGGGCAGCAGTACTTC. Translating it yields CASSLARGLAGASYRRGQQYF.

This clone was seen just once. The genes are TRBV18 and TRBJ1-2, with a tentative D call TRBD1 (5 bases). In germline, CDR1 is KGHSH, CDR2 LQKENI. Trimming cost V 3 bases and J 4 bases, with 9 bases left between them. The CDR3 covers 13 residues. For the CDR3, the DNA is TGTGCCAGCTCACCGCAGGGCACCTATGGCTACACCTTC. It translates to CASSPQGTYGYTF.

The chain is built from TRBV7-3 and TRBJ2-7; 9 bases map to TRBD2. CDR1 is SGHTA, CDR2 FQGTGA, per germline. The CDR3 spans 14 residues. The V segment lost 5 bases and the J segment 2 bases; nucleotides outside the gene matches: 4. The CDR3 loop reads CASSLTSGPYEQYF. CDR3 nucleotide sequence: TGTGCCAGCAGCCTGACTAGCGGCCCCTACGAGCAGTACTTC.

The chain employs TRBV18 and TRBJ1-1; 8 bases fit TRBD1. V gave up 1 base and J gave up 0 bases; unmatched junction bases: 4. The CDR3 has 16 amino acids. Germline assignment: CDR1 KGHSH and CDR2 LQKENI. CDR3: CASSPQGQGMNTEAFF. CDR3 DNA: TGTGCCAGCTCACCACAAGGACAGGGCATGAACACTGAAGCTTTCTTT.

The chain employs TRBV13 and TRBJ2-3; 12 positions agree with TRBD2. This CDR3 is 17 amino acids long. CDR1 is PRHDT, CDR2 FYEKMQ, per germline (reference sequence). Trimming took 3 bases from V and 2 from J; bases not matched to a gene: 6. CDR3 bases: TGTGCCAGCAGCTTGGGCGGACTAGCGGGATTCACAGATACGCAGTATTTT. Amino acid sequence: CASSLGGLAGFTDTQYF.

The genes are TRBV5-1 and TRBJ2-5, with TRBD2 matching over 7 bases. The ends lost 0 bases at V and 0 bases at J; junction bases unmatched: 2. This CDR3 has 15 residues. The germline V gene encodes CDR1 SGHRS and CDR2 YFSETQ. The CDR3 loop reads CASSLGAGDQETQYF. The CDR3 region has the DNA TGCGCCAGCAGCTTGGGGGCGGGAGACCAAGAGACCCAGTACTTC.